This TCR beta chain was sequenced for a study of blood T cell repertoires in COVID-19. Study context: Whether acute or convalescent, the COVID-19 samples came from the United States, Italy and Spain.

Original processing notes: Estimation of nucleated cell counts was performed using reference gene primer amplification. The method was immunoSEQ multiplex PCR; TCRdb's version includes in-frame clones alone and lacks a portion of them. V and J calls and clone size come straight from that table; D and trimming were deduced from the DNA. In the table there are 60,000 or so clones, around 83% of which are singletons. In germline, CDR1 is MGHRA, CDR2 YSYEKL. Trimming removed 4 bases from V and 2 bases from J, with 17 bases in between. This CDR3 is built from 16 residues. The sequence derives from a human donor in a cohort sampled during active COVID-19. The V and J genes are TRBV4-1 and TRBJ2-5, with a tentative D call TRBD1 (5 bases). Sample: peripheral blood. The CDR3 DNA is TGCGCCAGCAGCCGCCTTCCTAGGGGCCTTCAAGAGACCCAGTACTTC. Translated, it gives CASSRLPRGLQETQYF.